These 2 T cell receptor beta chains were sequenced from one sample in a study of naive and memory T cell subsets. An equimolar mix of two oligonucleotides served as the beta constant-region primer for TRBC1 and TRBC2. TCRdb passed the UMI-ligation and nested PCR reads through MiXCR, listing each CDR3 protein once. The table includes roughly 140,000 distinct CDR3 sequences, about 18% detected once. The sample was naive CD4+ T cells from blood. These receptors were obtained from a human donor in good health.

Only a few counts were recorded for this clonotype. The CDR3 region is CAIRINSGRANEQFF. CDR3 DNA: TGTGCCATCAGAATCAATAGCGGGAGGGCCAATGAGCAGTTCTTC. The chain is built from TRBV10-3 and TRBJ2-1; 11 nucleotides match TRBD2. Unmatched junction bases numbered 7, after V lost 6 bases and J lost 6 bases. The CDR3 is 15 amino acids. CDR1 is ENHRY, CDR2 SYGVKD, per germline.

The V call is TRBV6-4, the J call TRBJ1-1, with D maybe TRBD1 (5 bases). The germline CDR1 and CDR2 sequences are MRHNA and SNTAGT. The CDR3 has 15 residues. Between the trimmed V and J ends, which lost 5 bases and 7 bases, there was a span of 20 bases. This CDR3 reads CASSYTRGTSSEAFF. Written as DNA, the CDR3 is TGTGCCAGCAGTTACACCCGGGGGACGAGTAGTGAAGCTTTCTTT.